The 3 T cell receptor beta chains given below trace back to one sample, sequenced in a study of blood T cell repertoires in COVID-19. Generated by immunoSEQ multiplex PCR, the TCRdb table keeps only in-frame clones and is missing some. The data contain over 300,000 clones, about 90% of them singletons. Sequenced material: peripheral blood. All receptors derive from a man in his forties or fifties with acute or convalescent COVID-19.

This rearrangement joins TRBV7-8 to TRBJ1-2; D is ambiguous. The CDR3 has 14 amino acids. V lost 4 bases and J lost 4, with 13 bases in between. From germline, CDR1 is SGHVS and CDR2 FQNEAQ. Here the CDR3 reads CASSSLEGGYGYTF. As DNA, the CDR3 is TGTGCCAGCAGCTCACTGGAGGGTGGCTATGGCTACACCTTC.

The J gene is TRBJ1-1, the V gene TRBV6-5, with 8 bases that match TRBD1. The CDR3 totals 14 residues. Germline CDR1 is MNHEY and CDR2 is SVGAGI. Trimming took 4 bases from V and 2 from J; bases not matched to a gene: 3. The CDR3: CASSSTGANTEAFF. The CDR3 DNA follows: TGTGCCAGCAGTTCGACAGGGGCAAACACTGAAGCTTTCTTT.

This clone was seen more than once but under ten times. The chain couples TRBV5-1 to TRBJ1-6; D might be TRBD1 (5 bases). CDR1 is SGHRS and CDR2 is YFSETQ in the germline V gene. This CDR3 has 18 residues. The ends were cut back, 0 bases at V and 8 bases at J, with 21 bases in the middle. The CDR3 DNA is TGCGCCAGCAGCTTGGCCTCTCGTTCAAGGGGTCCTTATTCACCCCTCCACTTT. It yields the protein CASSLASRSRGPYSPLHF.